The entry that follows covers one T cell receptor beta chain sequence. This specimen belongs to a study of OX40 agonist ivuxolimab in advanced cancers. Study overall: Given to patients was ivuxolimab, an agonistic anti-OX40 (CD134) antibody. Patients received intravenous ivuxolimab every 2 weeks at 0.01 to 10 mg/kg. Every patient in dose escalation had hepatocellular carcinoma, melanoma, renal cell or head and neck cancer.

Repertoires were generated with immunoSEQ multiplex PCR, while TCRdb's copy carries only in-frame clones and drops some. The sample carries tens of thousands of clones, roughly 85% recorded once. V was cut by 0 bases and J by 8 bases, with 8 bases left in between. Germline CDR1 SGHTA, CDR2 FQGTGA. The CDR3 length is 13 residues. This receptor was taken from an adult with an advanced solid tumor such as melanoma, head and neck, liver or kidney cancer. The chain links TRBV7-3 to TRBJ2-1; D call uncertain. The sample consisted of CD4+ or CD8+ T cells sorted from blood, taken in a trial of the OX40 agonist ivuxolimab. The CDR3 spells CASSLTYEDEQFF. Written as DNA, the CDR3 is TGTGCCAGCAGCTTAACGTACGAGGATGAGCAGTTCTTC.